This TCR beta chain was observed in a study of blood T cell repertoires in COVID-19. Study overall: Acute and convalescent COVID-19 samples came from the United States, Italy and Spain. Sources were T cells, B-cell-depleted T cells, or PBMCs; the material itself was cDNA or gDNA.

TCRdb's copy holds only in-frame clones and misses some; the assay was immunoSEQ multiplex PCR. Among 110,000 to 150,000 clones listed, approximately 80% were seen once. V lost 6 bases to trimming and J lost 2 bases; unmatched junction nucleotides: 12. This CDR3 region has 18 residues. Germline CDR1 is MNHEY and CDR2 is SMNVEV (reference sequence). Sequencing was carried out using peripheral blood. The gene calls are TRBV27 and TRBJ2-6, with 8 bases fitting TRBD2. The TCR sequence derives from a human donor in a cohort sampled during active COVID-19. The CDR3, as DNA: TGTGCCAGCAGCCGTCTCCCCGGGGGGGGTCCTGGGGCCAACGTCCTGACTTTC. This encodes CASSRLPGGGPGANVLTF.